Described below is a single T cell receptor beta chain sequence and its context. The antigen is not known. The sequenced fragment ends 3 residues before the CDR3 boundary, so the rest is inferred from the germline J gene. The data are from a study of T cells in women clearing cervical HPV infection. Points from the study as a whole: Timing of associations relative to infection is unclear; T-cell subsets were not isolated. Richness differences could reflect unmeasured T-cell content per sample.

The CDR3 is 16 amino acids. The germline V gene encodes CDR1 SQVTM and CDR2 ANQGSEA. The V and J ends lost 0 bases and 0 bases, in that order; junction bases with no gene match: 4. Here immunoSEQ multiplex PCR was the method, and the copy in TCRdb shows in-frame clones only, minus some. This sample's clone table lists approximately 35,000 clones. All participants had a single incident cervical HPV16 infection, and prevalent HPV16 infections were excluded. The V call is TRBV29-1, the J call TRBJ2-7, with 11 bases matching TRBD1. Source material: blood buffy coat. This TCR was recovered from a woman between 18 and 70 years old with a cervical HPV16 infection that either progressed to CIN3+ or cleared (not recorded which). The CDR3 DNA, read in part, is TGCAGCGTTGAAGATCGGGGACAGGGGGGCTCCTACGAG. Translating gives CSVEDRGQGGSYE. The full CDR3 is CSVEDRGQGGSYEQYF.